A single sample gave rise to the 32 T cell receptor beta chains below, sequenced in a study of radiation and T cells in renal cell carcinoma. As for time point: blood 2 weeks post-SBRT. The treatment was: 15 Gy SBRT to primary tumor, nephrectomy 4 weeks later. Measured with immunoSEQ multiplex PCR; TCRdb has only the in-frame clones, and not every one. The table records some 130,000 clones, approximately 78% of them present only once. Material: blood, obtained from a patient whose treatment included radiotherapy and nephrectomy. These receptors originate from a woman aged 55 to 70 with renal cell carcinoma.

The gene calls are TRBV27 and TRBJ2-2; 8 bases line up with TRBD1. This CDR3 spans 17 amino acids. Germline V gene sequence: CDR1 MNHEY, CDR2 SMNVEV (reference sequence). V was clipped by 6 bases and J by 6 bases; unmatched bases: 15. As DNA, the CDR3 is TGTGCCAGCAGAACGTCAGGGGGCGTAATGAATCCCGGGGAGCTGTTTTTT. This encodes CASRTSGGVMNPGELFF.

CDR3 nucleotide sequence: TGTGCCAGCAGCTCCGAAAAACAGGGGGAAAACACCATATATTTT. Translated: CASSSEKQGENTIYF. The chain carries TRBV7-2 and TRBJ1-3, with 8 bases identical to TRBD1. This CDR3 region has 15 residues. The V segment lost 4 bases and the J segment 6 bases; nucleotides outside the gene matches: 8. The germline gives CDR1 SGHTA, CDR2 FQGNSA.

V gene TRBV28 combines with J gene TRBJ1-4; D is undetermined. The CDR3 has 13 amino acids. Germline-derived CDR1 and CDR2 are MDHEN and SYDVKM. The V gene lost 10 bases and the J gene lost 5 bases, with 14 bases spanning the gap. CDR3 in DNA: TGTGCCACCTTGGTGCGGGGAAATGAAAAACTGTTTTTT. Translation: CATLVRGNEKLFF.

This rearrangement joins TRBV6-4 to TRBJ1-2; maybe TRBD1 (5 bases). The CDR3 sequence is 14 residues long. From germline, CDR1 is MRHNA and CDR2 SNTAGT. V dropped 5 bases and J dropped 4 bases, with 14 bases sitting between them. The CDR3 DNA reads TGTGCCAGCAGTCCTATTGGCGGGACCTATGGCTACACCTTC. Amino acid sequence: CASSPIGGTYGYTF.

The J gene is TRBJ1-1, the V gene TRBV28; D is uncertain. The CDR3 sequence is 14 residues long. V was shortened by 8 bases and J by 2 bases, with 15 bases between the two germline ends. CDR1 and CDR2 from the germline V gene are MDHEN and SYDVKM. CDR3 protein: CASSPPAYNTEAFF. The CDR3 DNA is TGTGCCAGCTCGCCCCCCGCATACAACACTGAAGCTTTCTTT. Looking up the rest from reference TRBV28 and TRBJ1-1 gives the full variable domain: DVKVTQSSRYLVKRTGEKVFLECVQDMDHENMFWYRQDPGLGLRLIYFSYDVKMKEKGDIPEGYSVSREKKERFSLILESASTNQTSMYLCASSPPAYNTEAFFGQGTRLTVV.

The chain employs TRBV7-9 and TRBJ1-3; D perhaps matches TRBD1 (6 bases). CDR3 length: 16 residues. Germline values: CDR1 SEHNR, CDR2 FQNEAQ (reference sequence). Trimming cost V 4 bases and J 2 bases, with 15 bases left between them. CDR3 amino acids: CASSYLRGGTGNTIYF. As DNA, the CDR3 is TGTGCCAGCAGCTACCTGCGAGGGGGTACTGGAAACACCATATATTTT.

The gene calls are TRBV10-3 and TRBJ2-5; 8 bases are a match to TRBD1. The CDR3 has 15 amino acids. Looked up from germline, CDR1 is ENHRY and CDR2 is SYGVKD. Trimming cost V 0 bases and J 5 bases; bases outside gene matches: 5. This CDR3 is CAISESGRGRETQYF. The DNA of the CDR3 is TGTGCCATCAGTGAGTCCGGCAGGGGGCGGGAGACCCAGTACTTC.

This clone was detected many times. V gene TRBV9 combines with J gene TRBJ1-2; 8 bases fit TRBD1. CDR1 is SGDLS, CDR2 YYNGEE, per germline. This CDR3 region has 14 residues. The ends lost 0 bases at V and 4 bases at J; junction bases unmatched: 2. CDR3 loop: CASSVAGGSYGYTF. DNA of the CDR3: TGTGCCAGCAGCGTAGCAGGGGGCAGCTATGGCTACACCTTC.

This sequence joins TRBV27 and TRBJ2-1, with D perhaps TRBD1 or TRBD2 (5 bases each). Trimming cost V 2 bases and J 4 bases, with 15 bases left between them. The CDR3 length is 16 residues. Germline V gene data show CDR1 as MNHEY and CDR2 as SMNVEV (reference sequence). The CDR3 DNA is TGTGCCAGCAGTTTAAACGGGGCGGTTGCTTACAATGAGCAGTTCTTC. The encoded protein is CASSLNGAVAYNEQFF.

This clone has more than one count but fewer than ten. J is TRBJ1-5 and V is TRBV5-1; TRBD1 matches 7 bases. Germline V gene data show CDR1 as SGHRS and CDR2 as YFSETQ. The V gene end was trimmed by 4 bases and the J gene end by 5 bases; junction bases not matched to a gene: 9. This CDR3 spans 15 amino acids. DNA of the CDR3: TGCGCCAGCAGCCAGGGGGTCTACGGGGATCAGCCCCAGCATTTT. It encodes CASSQGVYGDQPQHF. The full variable domain, its missing parts supplied by reference TRBV5-1 and TRBJ1-5, is KAGVTQTPRYLIKTRGQQVTLSCSPISGHRSVSWYQQTPGQGLQFLFEYFSETQRNKGNFPGRFSGRQFSNSRSEMNVSTLELGDSALYLCASSQGVYGDQPQHFGDGTRLSIL.

The chain joins TRBV5-1 to TRBJ1-1; TRBD1 agrees at 7 bases. Germline CDR1 and CDR2: SGHRS and YFSETQ. The CDR3 runs 14 residues. Trimming at V came to 4 bases and at J to 1 base, leaving 4 bases not matched to a gene. The CDR3 nucleotides read TGCGCCAGCAGCCTGCGGACAGGGAACACTGAAGCTTTCTTT. Its translation: CASSLRTGNTEAFF.

The chain has TRBV5-1 and TRBJ1-1; D is possibly TRBD1 (5 bases). Trimming left V 0 bases short and J 4 bases short, with 13 bases between. This CDR3 has 15 residues. CDR1 SGHRS and CDR2 YFSETQ come from the germline V gene. CDR3 sequence: CASSLAPGRGTEAFF. DNA of the CDR3: TGCGCCAGCAGCTTGGCTCCAGGGCGGGGCACTGAAGCTTTCTTT.

This chain uses TRBV7-9 with TRBJ1-2; no firm D call. CDR1 is SEHNR, CDR2 FQNEAQ, per germline (reference sequence). V dropped 2 bases and J dropped 0 bases, with 4 bases sitting between them. This CDR3 is 13 amino acids long. The CDR3 nucleotides are TGTGCCAGCAGCTTAATATCTAACTATGGCTACACCTTC. Protein: CASSLISNYGYTF.

The chain couples TRBV5-1 to TRBJ1-3; D is ambiguous. The CDR3 consists of 14 residues. Looked up from germline, CDR1 is SGHRS and CDR2 is YFSETQ. The V end lost 0 bases, the J end lost 2 bases, and 6 bases lay between the germline ends. This CDR3 reads CASSLDIPGNTIYF. CDR3 DNA sequence: TGCGCCAGCAGCTTGGACATACCTGGAAACACCATATATTTT.

V gene TRBV30 combines with J gene TRBJ2-7; D remains unclear. The CDR3 runs 12 residues. Trimming left V 0 bases short and J 3 bases short, with 6 bases between. Germline loops: CDR1 GTSNPN, CDR2 SVGIG (reference sequence). CDR3 sequence: CAWSVFYYEQYF. The CDR3 DNA is TGTGCCTGGAGTGTATTTTACTACGAGCAGTACTTC.

The genes are TRBV27 and TRBJ2-1; TRBD2 matches at 9 bases. This CDR3 is built from 15 residues. Looked up from germline, CDR1 is MNHEY and CDR2 is SMNVEV (reference sequence). The junction had 7 bases not matched to a gene; V was cut back by 8 bases and J by 2 bases. The DNA for the CDR3 is TGTGCCAGCCTAGCGGGCGGGGGGGCCTACAATGAGCAGTTCTTC. Translation gives CASLAGGGAYNEQFF.

The V gene is TRBV10-3, the J gene TRBJ2-7; possibly TRBD1 for D (6 bases). This CDR3 is built from 16 residues. The germline gives CDR1 ENHRY, CDR2 SYGVKD. Trimming stripped 3 bases from V and 2 bases from J, with 17 bases between. The CDR3: CAISDSIGQLAYEQYF. The DNA for the CDR3 is TGTGCCATCAGTGACTCGATTGGACAGTTAGCCTACGAGCAGTACTTC.

V is TRBV2 and J is TRBJ2-5; 7 bases agree with TRBD1. CDR3 length: 14 residues. Trimming at V came to 3 bases and at J to 5 bases, leaving 6 bases not matched to a gene. From germline, CDR1 is SNHLY and CDR2 FYNNEI. CDR3 coding DNA: TGTGCCAGCAGTGACAGGGGGATAAGGGAGACCCAGTACTTC. Its protein is CASSDRGIRETQYF.

Written as DNA, the CDR3 is TGTGCCAGTAGTATAGGCGGAACCTACAATGAGCAGTTCTTC. Protein sequence: CASSIGGTYNEQFF. V usage is TRBV19 and J usage is TRBJ2-1; unclear D gene. The V and J ends lost 1 base and 2 bases respectively, with 6 bases between them. The CDR3 totals 14 residues. In germline, CDR1 is LNHDA, CDR2 SQIVND (reference sequence).

The CDR3 loop is CASSLLRGGGGLEQYF. The DNA for the CDR3 is TGTGCCAGCAGCTTATTGAGGGGGGGCGGCGGATTGGAGCAGTACTTC. This chain connects TRBV11-1 to TRBJ2-7, with D possibly matching TRBD2 (7 bases). This CDR3 is built from 16 residues. Germline V gene data show CDR1 as SGHAT and CDR2 as FQDESV (reference sequence). Trimming took 2 bases from V and 7 from J, leaving 21 bases between them. The full variable domain, in which reference TRBV11-1 and TRBJ2-7 provide the parts outside the CDR3, is EAEVAQSPRYKITEKSQAVAFWCDPISGHATLYWYRQILGQGPELLVQFQDESVVDDSQLPKDRFSAERLKGVDSTLKIQPAELGDSAMYLCASSLLRGGGGLEQYFGPGTRLTVT.

The chain links TRBV6-1 to TRBJ2-2; D tentatively reads TRBD1 or TRBD2 (5 bases each). Germline assignment: CDR1 MNHNS and CDR2 SASEGT. V was cut by 7 bases and J by 2 bases, with 14 bases left in between. The CDR3 totals 15 residues. The CDR3 DNA reads TGTGCCAGCAAGGGCCTTGGGGGAAACACCGGGGAGCTGTTTTTT. It translates to CASKGLGGNTGELFF.

V is TRBV6-1 and J is TRBJ2-7; 8 bases are shared with TRBD1. The V and J ends lost 2 bases and 1 base, in that order; junction bases with no gene match: 7. Looked up from germline, CDR1 is MNHNS and CDR2 is SASEGT. This CDR3 is built from 16 residues. CDR3 sequence (DNA): TGTGCCAGCAGTGAAAGCGGCAGGGGGCGATCCTACGAGCAGTACTTC. Protein sequence: CASSESGRGRSYEQYF.

The chain couples TRBV7-2 to TRBJ1-4; TRBD1 is a possible D gene (6 bases). The V gene's germline CDR1 is SGHTA and CDR2 FQGNSA. This CDR3 has 16 amino acids. V shed 5 bases and J shed 3 bases, with 16 bases lying between them. CDR3 coding DNA: TGTGCCAGCAGCCTGGGCCGGACAGCTTCTAATGAAAAACTGTTTTTT. This codes for CASSLGRTASNEKLFF.

This clone was picked up one time. The rearrangement links TRBV9 to TRBJ1-2; the D is unclear. The CDR3 totals 14 residues. V gave up 0 bases and J gave up 6 bases, with 12 bases separating them. In germline, CDR1 is SGDLS, CDR2 YYNGEE. The CDR3 nucleotides read TGTGCCAGCAGCGTAGAACCCCGCGCCAATGGCTACACCTTC. Protein: CASSVEPRANGYTF. Supplemented by reference TRBV9 and TRBJ1-2, the full variable domain reads DSGVTQTPKHLITATGQRVTLRCSPRSGDLSVYWYQQSLDQGLQFLIQYYNGEERAKGNILERFSAQQFPDLHSELNLSSLELGDSALYFCASSVEPRANGYTFGSGTRLTVV.

This clone was seen only a few times. The gene calls are TRBV28 and TRBJ2-1; D remains unclear. Per the germline V gene, CDR1 is MDHEN and CDR2 is SYDVKM. This CDR3 region has 13 residues. V lost 8 bases and J 5 bases, leaving 13 bases between the germline ends. The CDR3 region is CASLMGNHNEQFF. The CDR3 DNA is TGTGCCAGCCTGATGGGGAACCACAATGAGCAGTTCTTC.

V gene TRBV18 combines with J gene TRBJ1-1; D is uncertain. The CDR3 spans 15 residues. Trimming shortened V by 6 bases and J by 0 bases, and 14 bases separated the two germline ends. The germline CDR1 and CDR2 sequences are KGHSH and LQKENI. As DNA, the CDR3 is TGTGCCAGCTCTAGGTCAGTGGAGATGAACACTGAAGCTTTCTTT. Translation gives CASSRSVEMNTEAFF. Full variable domain (missing parts from reference TRBV18 and TRBJ1-1): NAGVMQNPRHLVRRRGQEARLRCSPMKGHSHVYWYRQLPEEGLKFMVYLQKENIIDESGMPKERFSAEFPKEGPSILRIQQVVRGDSAAYFCASSRSVEMNTEAFFGQGTRLTVV.

CDR3 DNA sequence: TGTGCCAGCAGCACCCGACAGGGTAGGGGAGAGACCCAGTACTTC. This sequence encodes CASSTRQGRGETQYF. The chain links TRBV7-6 to TRBJ2-5; 7 bases match TRBD1. Germline trimming cut 5 bases from V and 4 bases from J; bases unmatched to any gene: 10. Germline V gives CDR1 SGHVS, CDR2 FNYEAQ. This CDR3 spans 15 amino acids.

The table lists this clone with a few counts. CDR3 DNA: TGTGCCACCCAACTAGCGGGAGGGAGAACCGGGGAGCTGTTTTTT. Amino acids: CATQLAGGRTGELFF. V gene TRBV10-3 combines with J gene TRBJ2-2, with 13 bases identical to TRBD2. The V gene's germline CDR1 is ENHRY and CDR2 SYGVKD. The CDR3 has 15 residues. V trimming: 10 bases; J trimming: 5 bases; junction bases outside the gene matches: 7.

V and J are TRBV5-1 and TRBJ2-5, with 7 bases fitting TRBD1. Per the germline V gene, CDR1 is SGHRS and CDR2 is YFSETQ. V dropped 0 bases and J dropped 4; count of bases not matched to a gene: 6. This CDR3 has 15 residues. DNA of the CDR3: TGCGCCAGCAGCTTGGAGGGCAGGGGGATAGAGACCCAGTACTTC. Translation gives CASSLEGRGIETQYF.

V is TRBV28 and J is TRBJ2-4, with 10 bases matching TRBD2. V gave up 8 bases and J gave up 1 base; unmatched junction bases: 23. The CDR3 contains 21 residues. CDR1 is MDHEN and CDR2 is SYDVKM in the germline V gene. DNA of the CDR3: TGTGCCAGCTCCTCGAGGGCCGAGTTACTAGCGGGAAGGAAGGCCAAAAACATTCAGTACTTC. Its translation is CASSSRAELLAGRKAKNIQYF.

The J gene is TRBJ1-1, the V gene TRBV27, with a weak D call TRBD1 (5 bases). Trimming stripped 6 bases from V and 4 bases from J, with 12 bases between. This CDR3 region has 13 residues. Germline V CDR1 and CDR2: MNHEY, SMNVEV (reference sequence). The CDR3 loop reads CASRGRGSTEAFF. DNA for the CDR3: TGTGCCAGCAGGGGGCGGGGGAGCACTGAAGCTTTCTTT.

The chain carries TRBV6-6 and TRBJ2-2, with TRBD1 identical over 10 bases. Germline values: CDR1 MNHNY, CDR2 SVGAGI (reference sequence). With 2 bases clipped from V and 5 bases from J, the junction kept 2 bases outside the gene matches. This CDR3 contains 15 residues. CDR3: CASSYRQGATGELFF. As DNA, the CDR3 is TGTGCCAGCAGTTACCGACAGGGGGCGACCGGGGAGCTGTTTTTT.